The rows below give T cell receptor beta chains drawn from one sample of a study of T-cell memory formation after mild COVID-19. TCRdb re-called the 5' RACE reads with MiXCR, one entry per CDR3 protein. The sample includes hundreds of thousands of distinct CDR3 sequences, roughly 18% of them seen just once. Sequencing was performed on PBMCs or a T cell subset sorted from them (not recorded which). These receptors came from an adult woman who had mild COVID-19 (a few samples of this study predate the infection). Cell type and time point are not known. CDR3s include the opening cysteine and the closing phenylalanine or tryptophan. Each record gives: CDR3 protein, CDR3 DNA, CDR3 length, clone size, V gene, D gene, J gene. D genes are given only for firm matches. Only part of the rows carry a size: once, few, many, or a class if the clone is expanded.

CDR3aa: CASSPLGAGGYTF
CDR3nt: TGTGCCAGCAGTCCATTGGGGGCAGGAGGCTACACCTTC
len: 13
abundance: few
v_gene: TRBV6-5
d_gene: .
j_gene: TRBJ1-2

CDR3aa: CASSRDRGRQYF
CDR3nt: TGTGCCAGCAGCCGCGACAGGGGAAGGCAGTATTTT
len: 12
abundance: .
v_gene: TRBV12-3/TRBV12-4
d_gene: TRBD1
j_gene: TRBJ2-3

CDR3aa: CASSPTGQGENTIYF
CDR3nt: TGCGCCAGCAGCCCAACGGGACAGGGGGAAAACACCATATATTTT
len: 15
abundance: few
v_gene: TRBV4-1
d_gene: TRBD1
j_gene: TRBJ1-3

CDR3aa: CASSPSVNTEAFF
CDR3nt: TGTGCCAGCAGCCCGAGTGTGAACACTGAAGCTTTCTTT
len: 13
abundance: many
v_gene: TRBV7-3
d_gene: .
j_gene: TRBJ1-1

CDR3aa: CASSVRHGPNYGYTF
CDR3nt: TGTGCCAGCAGCGTCCGACACGGACCTAACTATGGCTACACCTTC
len: 15
abundance: .
v_gene: TRBV9
d_gene: .
j_gene: TRBJ1-2

CDR3aa: CATSRTEEETQYF
CDR3nt: TGTGCCACCAGCCGCACGGAGGAGGAGACCCAGTACTTC
len: 13
abundance: .
v_gene: TRBV10-3
d_gene: .
j_gene: TRBJ2-5

CDR3aa: CASSFKGAYEQYF
CDR3nt: TGTGCCAGCAGTTTTAAGGGGGCCTACGAGCAGTACTTC
len: 13
abundance: .
v_gene: TRBV12-3/TRBV12-4
d_gene: .
j_gene: TRBJ2-7

CDR3aa: CASSLGSVGGESYNEQFF
CDR3nt: TGTGCCAGCAGCTTAGGCTCGGTCGGGGGGGAGTCCTACAATGAGCAGTTCTTC
len: 18
abundance: .
v_gene: TRBV7-8
d_gene: TRBD2
j_gene: TRBJ2-1

CDR3aa: CASSPLLAGNDEQFF
CDR3nt: TGTGCCAGCAGCCCACTCCTAGCGGGAAACGATGAGCAGTTCTTC
len: 15
abundance: few
v_gene: TRBV6-2/TRBV6-3
d_gene: TRBD2
j_gene: TRBJ2-1

CDR3aa: CATSDSRDGLQETQYF
CDR3nt: TGTGCCACCAGTGATTCTCGGGACGGATTACAAGAGACCCAGTACTTC
len: 16
abundance: .
v_gene: TRBV24-1
d_gene: .
j_gene: TRBJ2-5

CDR3aa: CASITTGTSGSNEQYF
CDR3nt: TGTGCCAGCATAACCACCGGGACTAGCGGGAGTAACGAGCAGTACTTC
len: 16
abundance: .
v_gene: TRBV6-2/TRBV6-3
d_gene: TRBD2
j_gene: TRBJ2-7

CDR3aa: CAISASGQGVYGYTF
CDR3nt: TGTGCCATCAGTGCAAGTGGACAGGGGGTTTATGGCTACACCTTC
len: 15
abundance: .
v_gene: TRBV10-3
d_gene: TRBD1
j_gene: TRBJ1-2

CDR3aa: CASKVRGRTEAFF
CDR3nt: TGTGCCAGCAAGGTCAGGGGACGCACTGAAGCTTTCTTT
len: 13
abundance: .
v_gene: TRBV6-5
d_gene: .
j_gene: TRBJ1-1

CDR3aa: CASSFDSRQNTEAFF
CDR3nt: TGTGCCAGCAGTTTCGACAGCCGCCAGAACACTGAAGCTTTCTTT
len: 15
abundance: few
v_gene: TRBV6-5
d_gene: .
j_gene: TRBJ1-1

CDR3aa: CASSLQGVRNTIYF
CDR3nt: TGTGCCAGCAGCTTACAGGGAGTTAGAAACACCATATATTTT
len: 14
abundance: .
v_gene: TRBV7-2
d_gene: .
j_gene: TRBJ1-3

CDR3aa: CASSPRLAGNGNEQFF
CDR3nt: TGTGCCAGCAGTCCACGACTAGCGGGAAATGGCAATGAGCAGTTCTTC
len: 16
abundance: .
v_gene: TRBV12-3/TRBV12-4
d_gene: TRBD2
j_gene: TRBJ2-1

CDR3aa: CASSLGETYNEQFF
CDR3nt: TGCGCCAGCAGCTTAGGGGAGACTTACAATGAGCAGTTCTTC
len: 14
abundance: .
v_gene: TRBV5-1
d_gene: .
j_gene: TRBJ2-1

CDR3aa: CSAPYMNTEAFF
CDR3nt: TGCAGTGCTCCGTACATGAACACTGAAGCTTTCTTT
len: 12
abundance: few
v_gene: TRBV20-1
d_gene: .
j_gene: TRBJ1-1

CDR3aa: CASSAGTVIGYTF
CDR3nt: TGTGCCAGCAGCGCCGGGACAGTAATTGGCTACACCTTC
len: 13
abundance: .
v_gene: TRBV6-7
d_gene: TRBD1
j_gene: TRBJ1-2

CDR3aa: CASSSGLLGGGANEQFF
CDR3nt: TGTGCCAGCAGCTCCGGGTTATTGGGCGGGGGGGCCAATGAGCAGTTCTTC
len: 17
abundance: .
v_gene: TRBV7-9
d_gene: TRBD2
j_gene: TRBJ2-1